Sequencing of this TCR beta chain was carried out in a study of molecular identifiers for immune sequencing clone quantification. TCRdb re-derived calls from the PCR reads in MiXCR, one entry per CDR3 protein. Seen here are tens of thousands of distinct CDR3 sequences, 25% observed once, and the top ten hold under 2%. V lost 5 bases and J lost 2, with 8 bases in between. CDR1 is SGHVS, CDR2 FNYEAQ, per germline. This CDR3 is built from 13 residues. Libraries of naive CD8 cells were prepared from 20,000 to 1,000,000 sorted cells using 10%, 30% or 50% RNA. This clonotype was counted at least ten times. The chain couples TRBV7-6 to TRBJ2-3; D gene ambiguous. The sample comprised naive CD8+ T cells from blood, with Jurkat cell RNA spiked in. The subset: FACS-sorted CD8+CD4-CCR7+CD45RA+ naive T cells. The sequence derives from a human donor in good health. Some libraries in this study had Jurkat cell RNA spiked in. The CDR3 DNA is TGTGCCAGCAGCCGCAAAGTCACAGATACGCAGTATTTT. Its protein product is CASSRKVTDTQYF.